One T cell receptor (beta chain) is described in this entry. Profiling relied on immunoSEQ multiplex PCR, and the TCRdb table lists in-frame clones only, not all of them. The repertoire holds some 68,000 clones, with around 97% as singletons. This sample was taken from a study of cytomegalovirus exposure and HLA in healthy donors. The CDR3 contains 13 residues. V was cut by 2 bases and J by 3 bases, with 7 bases left in between. The germline V gene encodes CDR1 ENHRY and CDR2 SYGVKD. V gene TRBV10-3 combines with J gene TRBJ1-2; D unclear. This clonotype was sampled from a man between 18 and 35 years old in good health and CMV-seronegative. Sequencing was performed on PBMCs. Here the CDR3 DNA reads TGTGCCATCAGTGAGAGGACTGACTATGGCTACACCTTC. Encoded protein: CAISERTDYGYTF.